These 20 T cell receptor beta chains came from one sample sequenced in a study of T cell responses to AZD1222 COVID-19 vaccine. Only in-frame clones appear in the TCRdb table, and some are missing; sequencing was by immunoSEQ multiplex PCR. The sample shows tens of thousands of clones, 70% to 90% of them seen only once. The sequencing used peripheral blood, collected on day 0 of AZD1222 vaccination. The receptors were sampled from an adult in good health.

V and J are TRBV9 and TRBJ2-2; possible D gene TRBD1, 5 bases. This CDR3 is built from 15 residues. The V and J ends lost 4 bases and 2 bases respectively, with 12 bases between them. From germline, CDR1 is SGDLS and CDR2 YYNGEE. The CDR3 here is CASSHTGANTGELFF. The DNA for the CDR3 is TGTGCCAGCAGCCACACAGGAGCCAACACCGGGGAGCTGTTTTTT. The full variable domain, with the rest looked up from reference TRBV9 and TRBJ2-2, is DSGVTQTPKHLITATGQRVTLRCSPRSGDLSVYWYQQSLDQGLQFLIQYYNGEERAKGNILERFSAQQFPDLHSELNLSSLELGDSALYFCASSHTGANTGELFFGEGSRLTVL.

The gene calls are TRBV21-1 and TRBJ1-1; TRBD1, as called in the table, went unchecked against the DNA. TRBV21-1 is deemed a pseudogene. This CDR3 contains 12 residues. The CDR3 spells CASIDRTGAAFF. The CDR3 nucleotides read TGTGCCAGCATAGACCGGACAGGGGCAGCTTTCTTT.

The chain uses TRBV11-3 and TRBJ1-6; 10 bases are shared with TRBD1. The V and J ends lost 5 bases and 7 bases, in that order; junction bases with no gene match: 5. CDR1 SGHNT and CDR2 YENEEA come from the germline V gene. This CDR3 comprises 15 residues. The CDR3 nucleotides are TGTGCCAGCAGCCGCCCGGGACAGGGGAATTCACCCCTCCACTTT. It encodes CASSRPGQGNSPLHF. The whole variable domain, remainder taken from reference TRBV11-3 and TRBJ1-6, is EAGVVQSPRYKIIEKKQPVAFWCNPISGHNTLYWYLQNLGQGPELLIRYENEEAVDDSQLPKDRFSAERLKGVDSTLKIQPAELGDSAVYLCASSRPGQGNSPLHFGNGTRLTVT.

The chain is built from TRBV28 and TRBJ1-2, with a weak D call TRBD1 (5 bases). This CDR3 region has 13 residues. Trimming removed 8 bases at V and 7 bases at J, with 17 bases between. Germline loops: CDR1 MDHEN, CDR2 SYDVKM. The CDR3 region is CASQSRERGGYTF. The CDR3 DNA reads TGTGCCAGCCAAAGTCGGGAAAGGGGTGGCTACACCTTC.

In this sample, this clone turned up once. This sequence joins TRBV11-3 and TRBJ1-1; D is possibly TRBD1 (5 bases). V was pared by 0 bases and J by 1 base, with 9 bases between. Per the germline V gene, CDR1 is SGHNT and CDR2 is YENEEA. This CDR3 is built from 15 residues. CDR3 loop: CASSLDVRENTEAFF. DNA of the CDR3: TGTGCCAGCAGCTTAGACGTCAGGGAGAACACTGAAGCTTTCTTT. Variable domain in full (rest from reference TRBV11-3 and TRBJ1-1): EAGVVQSPRYKIIEKKQPVAFWCNPISGHNTLYWYLQNLGQGPELLIRYENEEAVDDSQLPKDRFSAERLKGVDSTLKIQPAELGDSAVYLCASSLDVRENTEAFFGQGTRLTVV.

This chain uses TRBV30 with TRBJ2-1; D may be TRBD1 or TRBD2 (5 bases each). CDR1 and CDR2 from the germline V gene are GTSNPN and SVGIG (reference sequence). The CDR3 runs 14 residues. V was clipped by 0 bases and J by 6 bases, with 12 bases between them. CDR3 in DNA: TGTGCCTGGAGTGTAGGTGGGGGTCGCAATGAGCAGTTCTTC. Translating gives CAWSVGGGRNEQFF.

The gene calls are TRBV5-5 and TRBJ1-2, with D unresolved. CDR3 length equals 14 residues. Germline CDR1 reads SGHKS; CDR2 reads YYEKEE (reference sequence). V was clipped by 0 bases and J by 1 base, with 7 bases between them. CDR3 DNA: TGTGCCAGCAGCTTGGAATTAGTTAACTATGGCTACACCTTC. Amino acids: CASSLELVNYGYTF. Variable domain in full (rest from reference TRBV5-5 and TRBJ1-2): DAGVTQSPTHLIKTRGQQVTLRCSPISGHKSVSWYQQVLGQGPQFIFQYYEKEERGRGNFPDRFSARQFPNYSSELNVNALLLGDSALYLCASSLELVNYGYTFGSGTRLTVV.

This chain links TRBV19 with TRBJ1-1; no firm D call. CDR3 length: 13 residues. Trimming took off 8 bases at V and 5 bases at J, with 15 bases between the two ends. Germline CDR1 is LNHDA and CDR2 is SQIVND (reference sequence). CDR3 DNA sequence: TGTGCCAGTCGGCCCTTTCTCCCTACTGAAGCTTTCTTT. It codes for CASRPFLPTEAFF.

V usage is TRBV5-1 and J usage is TRBJ1-4; the D gene is possibly TRBD1 (6 bases). CDR1 SGHRS and CDR2 YFSETQ come from the germline V gene. The V and J ends lost 4 bases and 6 bases respectively, with 22 bases between them. The CDR3 covers 17 residues. The CDR3 DNA sequence: TGCGCCAGCAGCCCGTCGAAATACCAACCAGGGGATGAAAAACTGTTTTTT. Translating it yields CASSPSKYQPGDEKLFF. The variable domain in full, completed from reference TRBV5-1 and TRBJ1-4, reads KAGVTQTPRYLIKTRGQQVTLSCSPISGHRSVSWYQQTPGQGLQFLFEYFSETQRNKGNFPGRFSGRQFSNSRSEMNVSTLELGDSALYLCASSPSKYQPGDEKLFFGSGTQLSVL.

This chain connects TRBV10-3 to TRBJ2-7; TRBD1 matches 8 bases. After removal of 3 bases from V and 2 bases from J, the junction contained 6 bases not matched to a gene. The CDR3 extends over 15 amino acids. Germline CDR1 is ENHRY and CDR2 is SYGVKD. The CDR3 loop reads CAISDPGTGTYEQYF. CDR3 DNA sequence: TGTGCCATCAGTGATCCCGGGACAGGCACCTACGAGCAGTACTTC.

The chain carries TRBV5-4 and TRBJ1-2; 12 bases are a match to TRBD1. This CDR3 comprises 15 residues. V dropped 0 bases and J dropped 4; count of bases not matched to a gene: 1. From germline, CDR1 is SGHNT and CDR2 YYREEE (reference sequence). The DNA for the CDR3 is TGTGCCAGCAGCTTGGCGGGACAGGGGGCCTATGGCTACACCTTC. This translates into CASSLAGQGAYGYTF.

This clone was seen once. The chain combines TRBV9 with TRBJ1-1; 10 nucleotides align to TRBD1. Germline V gene lookup returns CDR1 SGDLS and CDR2 YYNGEE. CDR3 length: 16 residues. After removal of 2 bases from V and 0 bases from J, the junction contained 4 bases not matched to a gene. The CDR3 region is CASSVGDRGMNTEAFF. In DNA, the CDR3 is TGTGCCAGCAGCGTGGGGGACAGGGGAATGAACACTGAAGCTTTCTTT.

The chain has TRBV3-1 (or the pseudogene TRBV3-2) and TRBJ1-1; D not certain. The CDR3 runs to 13 residues. Germline loops: CDR1 LGHDT, CDR2 YNNKEL (reference sequence). Trimming stripped 4 bases from V and 5 bases from J, with 11 bases between. CDR3 coding DNA: TGTGCCAGCAGCCTATTTTTGGAAACTGAAGCTTTCTTT. Translated, it gives CASSLFLETEAFF.

On this clone itself: The junction differs from germline at one of its ends, possibly a read error. The chain joins TRBV19 to TRBJ1-1; TRBD1 agrees at 9 bases. The germline V gene has CDR1 LNHDA and CDR2 SQIVND (reference sequence). The CDR3 consists of 12 residues. CDR3 in amino acids: CASSIGTGSTVF. The CDR3 DNA reads as TGTGCCAGTAGTATCGGGACAGGGTCTACTGTCTTT.

This clone was found once. V usage is TRBV5-1 and J usage is TRBJ2-1, with TRBD1 matching 10 bases. V was clipped by 3 bases and J by 9 bases; unmatched bases: 12. Germline V gene lookup returns CDR1 SGHRS and CDR2 YFSETQ. CDR3 length: 16 residues. CDR3 amino acids: CASSSRGTGDLGEQFF. CDR3 in DNA: TGCGCCAGCAGCTCGCGAGGGACAGGGGATTTAGGTGAGCAGTTCTTC.

The chain joins TRBV11-3 to TRBJ1-5; D gene uncertain. The V end was cut by 5 bases, the J end by 9 bases, with 14 bases between. Germline assignment: CDR1 SGHNT and CDR2 YENEEA. There are 13 residues in the CDR3. The CDR3 sequence: CASSTTPVMPQHF. As DNA, the CDR3 is TGTGCCAGCAGCACGACCCCTGTAATGCCCCAGCATTTT.

The CDR3 DNA follows: TGTGCCAGCAGCCCCCTGGAAGATACGCAGTATTTT. Its translation: CASSPLEDTQYF. The rearrangement joins TRBV5-4 to TRBJ2-3; D uncertain. This CDR3 spans 12 amino acids. Trimming stripped 4 bases from V and 5 bases from J, with 8 bases between. Germline CDR1 SGHNT, CDR2 YYREEE (reference sequence).

The chain has TRBV5-1 and TRBJ1-5; D not certain. This CDR3 has 15 amino acids. CDR1 SGHRS and CDR2 YFSETQ come from the germline V gene. The V end was cut by 2 bases, the J end by 0 bases, with 9 bases between. This chain's CDR3 is CASSLSGFSNQPQHF. The DNA for the CDR3 is TGCGCCAGCAGCTTATCGGGTTTTAGCAATCAGCCCCAGCATTTT.

The rearrangement links TRBV10-2 to TRBJ2-2; 13 bases map to TRBD2. Germline CDR1 reads WSHSY; CDR2 reads SAAADI. V shed 7 bases and J 4 bases; nucleotides not matched to a gene: 9. CDR3 length: 17 amino acids. The CDR3 is CASIFTSGGVLTGELFF. As DNA, the CDR3 is TGCGCCAGCATTTTTACTAGCGGGGGGGTACTCACCGGGGAGCTGTTTTTT.

This sequence joins TRBV7-2 and TRBJ2-1; D gene unclear. Germline CDR1 SGHTA, CDR2 FQGNSA. V was shortened by 1 base and J by 0 bases, with 13 bases between the two germline ends. The CDR3 loop spans 17 amino acids. CDR3 residues: CASSLGRLRASYNEQFF. As DNA, the CDR3 is TGTGCCAGCAGCTTAGGGCGGTTACGAGCCTCCTACAATGAGCAGTTCTTC.